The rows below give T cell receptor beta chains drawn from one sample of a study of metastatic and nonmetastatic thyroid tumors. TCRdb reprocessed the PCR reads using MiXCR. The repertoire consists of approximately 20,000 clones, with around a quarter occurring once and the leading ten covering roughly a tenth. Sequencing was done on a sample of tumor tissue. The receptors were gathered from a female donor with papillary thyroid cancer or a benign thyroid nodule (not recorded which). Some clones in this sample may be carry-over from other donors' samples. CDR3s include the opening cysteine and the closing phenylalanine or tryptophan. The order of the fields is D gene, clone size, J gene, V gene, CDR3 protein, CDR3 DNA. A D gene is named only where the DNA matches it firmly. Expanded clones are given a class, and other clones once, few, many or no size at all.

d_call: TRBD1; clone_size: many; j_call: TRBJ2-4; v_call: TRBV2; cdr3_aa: CATAQDRTLAKNIQYF; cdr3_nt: TGTGCCACCGCACAGGACAGGACATTAGCCAAAAACATTCAGTACTTC
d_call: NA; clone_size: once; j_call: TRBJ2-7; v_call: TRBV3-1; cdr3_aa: CASSQGIWSFGPTGEQYF; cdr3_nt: TGTGCCAGCAGCCAAGGGATCTGGTCTTTTGGGCCCACTGGCGAGCAGTACTTC
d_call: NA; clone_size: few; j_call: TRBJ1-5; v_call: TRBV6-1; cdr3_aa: CASSEGGTQPQHF; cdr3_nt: TGTGCCAGCAGTGAAGGGGGGACTCAGCCCCAGCATTTT
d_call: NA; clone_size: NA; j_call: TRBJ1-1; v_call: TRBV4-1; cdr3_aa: CASSQDTFAFF; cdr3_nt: TGCGCCAGCAGCCAAGATACTTTTGCTTTCTTT
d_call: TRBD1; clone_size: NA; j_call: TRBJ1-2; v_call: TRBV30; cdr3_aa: CAWCPIGQVSHYGYTF; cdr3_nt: TGTGCCTGGTGCCCCATTGGACAGGTATCGCACTATGGCTACACCTTC
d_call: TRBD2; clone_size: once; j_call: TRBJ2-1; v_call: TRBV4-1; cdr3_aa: CASSQVLAGSYNEQFF; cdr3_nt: TGCGCCAGCAGCCAAGTCCTAGCGGGATCCTACAATGAGCAGTTCTTC
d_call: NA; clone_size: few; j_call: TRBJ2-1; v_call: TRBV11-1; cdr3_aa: CASRKGSGSYNEQFF; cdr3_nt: TGTGCCAGCAGAAAGGGTAGCGGCTCCTACAATGAGCAGTTCTTC
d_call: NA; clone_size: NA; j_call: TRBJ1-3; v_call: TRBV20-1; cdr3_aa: CSARDGPEDGSTIYF; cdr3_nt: TGCAGTGCTAGAGATGGGCCGGAGGATGGCAGCACCATATATTTT
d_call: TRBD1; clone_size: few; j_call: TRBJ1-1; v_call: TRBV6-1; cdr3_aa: CASSETGRTEAFF; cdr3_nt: TGTGCCAGCAGCGAGACAGGGAGAACTGAAGCTTTCTTT
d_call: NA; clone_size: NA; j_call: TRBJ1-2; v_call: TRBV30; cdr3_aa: CAWTGNFYGYTF; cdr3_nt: TGTGCCTGGACCGGGAATTTCTATGGCTACACCTTC
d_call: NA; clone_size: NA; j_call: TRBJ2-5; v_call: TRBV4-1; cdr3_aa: CASSQENMVDTQYF; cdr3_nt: TGCGCCAGCAGCCAAGAAAATATGGTAGATACCCAGTACTTC
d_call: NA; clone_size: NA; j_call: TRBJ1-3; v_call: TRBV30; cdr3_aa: CAWSVASGNTIYF; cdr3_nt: TGTGCCTGGAGTGTGGCCTCTGGAAACACCATATATTTT
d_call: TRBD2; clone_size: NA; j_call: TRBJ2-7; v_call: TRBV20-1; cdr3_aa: CSARGRESYEQYF; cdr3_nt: TGCAGTGCTAGAGGGCGGGAGTCCTACGAGCAGTACTTC
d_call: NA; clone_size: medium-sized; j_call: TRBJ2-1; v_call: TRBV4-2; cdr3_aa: CASSQDRLREQFF; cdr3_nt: TGTGCCAGCAGCCAAGATCGTCTCCGGGAGCAGTTCTTC
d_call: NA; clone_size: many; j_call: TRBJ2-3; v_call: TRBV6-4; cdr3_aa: CASSPLGSTDTQYF; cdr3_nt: TGTGCCAGCAGTCCCTTGGGAAGCACAGATACGCAGTATTTT
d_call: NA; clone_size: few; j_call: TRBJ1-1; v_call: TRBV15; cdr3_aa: CATSREVIRDMNTEAFF; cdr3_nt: TGTGCCACCAGCAGGGAAGTCATTAGGGATATGAACACTGAAGCTTTCTTT
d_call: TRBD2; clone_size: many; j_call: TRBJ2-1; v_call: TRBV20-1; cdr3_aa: CSALKLAGVNNEQFF; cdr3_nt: TGCAGTGCTTTAAAACTAGCGGGAGTGAACAATGAGCAGTTCTTC
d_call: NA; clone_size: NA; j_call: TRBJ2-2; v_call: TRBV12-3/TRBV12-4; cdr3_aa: CASSNLPGELFF; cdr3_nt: TGTGCCAGCAGCAACCTACCCGGGGAGCTGTTTTTT
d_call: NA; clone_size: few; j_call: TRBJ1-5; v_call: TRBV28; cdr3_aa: CASSPKGQPQHF; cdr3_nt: TGTGCCAGCAGTCCCAAGGGTCAGCCCCAGCATTTT
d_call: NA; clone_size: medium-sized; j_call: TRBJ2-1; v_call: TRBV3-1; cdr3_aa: CASSQVDEQFF; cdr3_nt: TGTGCCAGCAGCCAAGTCGATGAGCAGTTCTTC
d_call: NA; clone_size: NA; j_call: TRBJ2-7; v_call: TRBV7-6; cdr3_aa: CASSLGERGANEQYF; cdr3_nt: TGTGCCAGCAGCTTAGGCGAGAGGGGGGCTAACGAGCAGTACTTC
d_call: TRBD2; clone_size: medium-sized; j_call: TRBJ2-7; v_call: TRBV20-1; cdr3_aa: CSADLGTSGTSSSYEQYF; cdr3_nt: TGCAGTGCGGACCTTGGGACTAGCGGGACTTCGAGCTCCTACGAGCAGTACTTC
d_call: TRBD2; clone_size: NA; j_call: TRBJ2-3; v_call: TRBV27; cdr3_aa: CASSLAGAGRSTDTQYF; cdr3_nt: TGTGCCAGCAGTTTAGCGGGAGCGGGCCGAAGCACAGATACGCAGTATTTT
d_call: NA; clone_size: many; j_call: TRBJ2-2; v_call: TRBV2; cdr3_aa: CASSEGRAGVTGELFF; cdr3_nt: TGTGCCAGCAGCGAAGGCAGGGCTGGAGTGACCGGGGAGCTGTTTTTT